One and the same sample provided the 22 T cell receptor beta chains below, sequenced in a study of OX40 agonist ivuxolimab in advanced cancers. Libraries were constructed by the immunoSEQ multiplex PCR assay. Drawn from immuneACCESS, this table holds only the in-frame rearrangements with V and J called that TCRdb kept. Clones are partly lost; checked studies trace under half to an unresolved V gene and leave the rest unexplained. This sample comprises 65,000 to 75,000 clones, about 81% of them detected only once. Of the sample, roughly 0.4% falls within the top ten clones. The starting material was CD4+ or CD8+ T cells sorted from blood, obtained in a trial of the OX40 agonist ivuxolimab. These receptor sequences come from an adult with an advanced solid tumor such as melanoma, head and neck, liver or kidney cancer.

The V call is TRBV19, the J call TRBJ1-5; no reliable D call. V gave up 4 bases and J gave up 6 bases, with 7 bases separating them. Looked up from germline, CDR1 is LNHDA and CDR2 is SQIVND (reference sequence). The CDR3 has 12 residues. CDR3: CASSTRAQPQHF. The DNA for the CDR3 is TGTGCCAGTAGTACCCGGGCTCAGCCCCAGCATTTT. Complete variable domain (other parts from reference TRBV19 and TRBJ1-5): DGGITQSPKYLFRKEGQNVTLSCEQNLNHDAMYWYRQDPGQGLRLIYYSQIVNDFQKGDIAEGYSVSREKKESFPLTVTSAQKNPTAFYLCASSTRAQPQHFGDGTRLSIL.

The chain carries TRBV7-3 and TRBJ1-1, with D possibly matching TRBD1 (5 bases). Germline loops: CDR1 SGHTA, CDR2 FQGTGA. V lost 0 bases and J lost 4, with 6 bases in between. CDR3 length: 13 amino acids. CDR3 sequence reads: CASSLTGVTEAFF. The CDR3 bases are TGTGCCAGCAGCTTAACAGGGGTCACTGAAGCTTTCTTT.

Points on this clone: Other nucleotide sequences in the sample specify the same CDR3. This chain connects TRBV4-1 to TRBJ1-5; D is uncertain. Trimming took off 3 bases at V and 0 bases at J, with 6 bases between the two ends. CDR1 is MGHRA, CDR2 YSYEKL, per germline. The CDR3 extends over 14 amino acids. The CDR3 here is CASSQAASNQPQHF. In DNA form, the CDR3 reads TGCGCCAGCAGCCAGGCCGCTAGCAATCAGCCCCAGCATTTT.

The rearrangement links TRBV7-9 to TRBJ2-3; 10 bases line up with TRBD2. The junction had 2 bases not matched to a gene; V was cut back by 5 bases and J by 3 bases. This CDR3 contains 14 residues. Germline V gene lookup returns CDR1 SEHNR and CDR2 FQNEAQ (reference sequence). The CDR3 protein is CASSPGLATDTQYF. The CDR3 DNA reads as TGTGCCAGCAGCCCGGGACTAGCGACAGATACGCAGTATTTT.

In its sample, this clone is medium-sized. J is TRBJ1-4 and V is TRBV6-6, with 7 bases lining up with TRBD1. The V and J ends lost 6 bases and 8 bases, in that order; junction bases with no gene match: 12. This CDR3 has 15 residues. CDR1 MNHNY and CDR2 SVGAGI come from the germline V gene (reference sequence). The CDR3 DNA reads as TGTGCCAGCAGGGCAGGGGGGTCGCGGGAGGAAAAACTGTTTTTT. Encoded protein: CASRAGGSREEKLFF.

V is TRBV13 and J is TRBJ2-1; tentative D call: TRBD2 (6 bases). The V gene's germline CDR1 is PRHDT and CDR2 FYEKMQ (reference sequence). The CDR3 runs to 16 residues. V was trimmed by 3 bases and J by 6 bases, leaving 18 bases between them. The CDR3 bases are TGTGCCAGCAGCTTTATTAGCCGGGGAGGTGGCAATGAGCAGTTCTTC. Protein sequence: CASSFISRGGGNEQFF.

The J gene is TRBJ2-2, the V gene TRBV5-1; D possibly uses TRBD1 or TRBD2 (5 bases each). V was shortened by 2 bases and J by 3 bases, with 14 bases between the two germline ends. This CDR3 is 16 amino acids long. Germline CDR1 SGHRS, CDR2 YFSETQ. The CDR3 protein is CASSLTGTPDTGELFF. The CDR3 bases are TGCGCCAGCAGCTTAACCGGGACCCCGGACACCGGGGAGCTGTTTTTT.

In its sample, this clone was seen once. The chain uses TRBV4-3 and TRBJ2-7; D is possibly TRBD1 (6 bases). The V gene lost 2 bases and the J gene lost 2 bases, with 13 bases spanning the gap. This CDR3 region has 15 residues. CDR1 is LGHNA and CDR2 is YSLEER in the germline V gene. Here the CDR3 reads CASSQYYRETYEQYF. The DNA of the CDR3 is TGCGCCAGCAGCCAATACTACAGGGAGACCTACGAGCAGTACTTC.

V is TRBV6-6 and J is TRBJ1-3, with a tentative D call TRBD1 (5 bases). V gave up 6 bases and J gave up 4 bases, with 13 bases separating them. Germline V lookup: CDR1 MNHNY, CDR2 SVGAGI (reference sequence). The CDR3 has 14 residues. Here the CDR3 DNA reads TGTGCCAGCAGCACACGGGGGTCGGGAAACACCATATATTTT. It codes for CASSTRGSGNTIYF.

This chain uses TRBV5-6 with TRBJ2-1; unclear D gene. Germline V gene sequence: CDR1 SGHDT, CDR2 YYEEEE. CDR3 length: 15 residues. Trimming cost V 5 bases and J 5 bases, with 17 bases left between them. The CDR3 here is CASSRVAPINNEQFF. The CDR3 nucleotides are TGTGCCAGCAGTAGGGTCGCCCCGATTAACAATGAGCAGTTCTTC.

J is TRBJ2-5 and V is TRBV2; D not resolved. Germline CDR1 and CDR2: SNHLY and FYNNEI. There are 16 residues in the CDR3. Trimming took off 3 bases at V and 8 bases at J, with 22 bases between the two ends. This CDR3 is CASSESFGVAAVTQYF. CDR3 coding DNA: TGTGCCAGCAGTGAGTCATTTGGGGTGGCAGCCGTAACCCAGTACTTC.

The rearrangement uses TRBV10-3 and TRBJ1-1; a possible D gene is TRBD1 (5 bases). Germline values: CDR1 ENHRY, CDR2 SYGVKD. This CDR3 spans 14 amino acids. V dropped 7 bases and J dropped 5 bases, with 17 bases sitting between them. The CDR3 DNA is TGTGCCATCAACTACGGGGGAAGTGTTACTGAAGCTTTCTTT. Residues: CAINYGGSVTEAFF.

The gene calls are TRBV28 and TRBJ1-1, with 8 bases lining up with TRBD1. This CDR3 comprises 16 residues. J lost 6 bases, V lost 1 base, and 10 bases had no gene match. Germline V CDR1 and CDR2: MDHEN, SYDVKM. CDR3 in DNA: TGTGCCAGCAGTTTATCGACAGGGGCCAAAGGCTCTGAAGCTTTCTTT. Translated: CASSLSTGAKGSEAFF. The entire variable domain, with the rest obtained from reference TRBV28 and TRBJ1-1, is as follows: DVKVTQSSRYLVKRTGEKVFLECVQDMDHENMFWYRQDPGLGLRLIYFSYDVKMKEKGDIPEGYSVSREKKERFSLILESASTNQTSMYLCASSLSTGAKGSEAFFGQGTRLTVV.

The gene calls are TRBV5-4 and TRBJ1-2, with D perhaps TRBD1 (5 bases). Trimming stripped 9 bases from V and 1 base from J, with 16 bases between. CDR1 is SGHNT, CDR2 YYREEE, per germline (reference sequence). The CDR3 covers 14 residues. CDR3 sequence: CAIQLGGLNYGYTF. The CDR3 nucleotides read TGTGCCATTCAACTTGGGGGACTTAACTATGGCTACACCTTC.

The chain joins TRBV6-6 to TRBJ2-7; D is perhaps TRBD2 (6 bases). This CDR3 contains 12 residues. Trimming cost V 6 bases and J 4 bases, with 10 bases left between them. Germline V lookup: CDR1 MNHNY, CDR2 SVGAGI (reference sequence). CDR3 DNA sequence: TGTGCCAGCAGCCCGACTAGTTACGAGCAGTACTTC. Protein sequence: CASSPTSYEQYF.

The CDR3 loop is CASRGVGEGNEKLFF. The CDR3 region has the DNA TGTGCCAGCCGCGGGGTGGGGGAGGGTAATGAAAAACTGTTTTTT. This chain uses TRBV4-2 with TRBJ1-4; a weak D match, TRBD1 (5 bases). V was pared by 8 bases and J by 4 bases, with 17 bases between. The germline V gene encodes CDR1 LGHNA and CDR2 YNFKEQ. The CDR3 runs 15 residues.

This clone occurred once. The chain combines TRBV6-4 with TRBJ2-3; D not certain. The length of the CDR3 is 15 residues. The V end was cut by 0 bases, the J end by 3 bases, with 10 bases between. The germline CDR1 and CDR2 sequences are MRHNA and SNTAGT. The CDR3 sequence is CASSDSGHPTDTQYF. The CDR3 DNA reads TGTGCCAGCAGTGACTCAGGGCACCCGACAGATACGCAGTATTTT.

This sequence joins TRBV6-5 and TRBJ1-2; D is uncertain. V gave up 4 bases and J gave up 8 bases, with 11 bases separating them. CDR3 size: 12 residues. The germline V gene encodes CDR1 MNHEY and CDR2 SVGAGI. CDR3 sequence reads: CASSLEGGGYTF. The CDR3, as DNA: TGTGCCAGCAGTTTGGAAGGCGGGGGCTACACCTTC.

In its sample, this clone was seen once. The genes are TRBV7-8 and TRBJ1-4, with D possibly being TRBD1 (5 bases). This CDR3 is 15 amino acids long. Trimming shortened V by 5 bases and J by 1 base, and 11 bases separated the two germline ends. Germline assignment: CDR1 SGHVS and CDR2 FQNEAQ. The CDR3 is CASSPRRGTNEKLFF. The CDR3 nucleotides are TGTGCCAGCAGCCCAAGGAGGGGAACTAATGAAAAACTGTTTTTT.

This chain joins TRBV19 and TRBJ2-5; 11 positions agree with TRBD2. The CDR3 runs 14 residues. Trimming cost V 8 bases and J 7 bases; bases outside gene matches: 9. Germline CDR1 LNHDA, CDR2 SQIVND (reference sequence). The CDR3 DNA is TGTGCCAGTGGGGAGACTAGCGGGACAGGGACCCAGTACTTC. Translation gives CASGETSGTGTQYF.

The rearrangement links TRBV6-5 to TRBJ1-4, with D unresolved. Germline V CDR1 and CDR2: MNHEY, SVGAGI. V dropped 4 bases and J dropped 3 bases, with 0 bases sitting between them. The CDR3 is 11 amino acids. CDR3 nucleotide sequence: TGTGCCAGCAGTTCTAATGAAAAACTGTTTTTT. It is translated as CASSSNEKLFF.

This chain links TRBV5-8 with TRBJ1-1; a possible D gene is TRBD1 (6 bases). The CDR3 covers 10 residues. V lost 5 bases to trimming and J lost 10 bases, with 9 bases between them. Germline assignment: CDR1 SGHTS and CDR2 YDEGEE. The CDR3 nucleotides read TGTGCCAGCAGGGGGGCAGCAGCTTTCTTT. This translates into CASRGAAAFF.